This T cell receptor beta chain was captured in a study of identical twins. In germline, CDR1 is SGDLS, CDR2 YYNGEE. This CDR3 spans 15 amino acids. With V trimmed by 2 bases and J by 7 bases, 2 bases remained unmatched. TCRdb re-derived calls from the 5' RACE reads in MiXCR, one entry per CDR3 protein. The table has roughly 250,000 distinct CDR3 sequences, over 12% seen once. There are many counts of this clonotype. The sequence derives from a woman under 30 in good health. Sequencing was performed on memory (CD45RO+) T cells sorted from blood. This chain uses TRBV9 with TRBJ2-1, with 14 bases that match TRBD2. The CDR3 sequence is CASSVGTSGGNEQFF. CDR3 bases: TGTGCCAGCAGCGTCGGGACTAGCGGGGGAAATGAGCAGTTCTTC.